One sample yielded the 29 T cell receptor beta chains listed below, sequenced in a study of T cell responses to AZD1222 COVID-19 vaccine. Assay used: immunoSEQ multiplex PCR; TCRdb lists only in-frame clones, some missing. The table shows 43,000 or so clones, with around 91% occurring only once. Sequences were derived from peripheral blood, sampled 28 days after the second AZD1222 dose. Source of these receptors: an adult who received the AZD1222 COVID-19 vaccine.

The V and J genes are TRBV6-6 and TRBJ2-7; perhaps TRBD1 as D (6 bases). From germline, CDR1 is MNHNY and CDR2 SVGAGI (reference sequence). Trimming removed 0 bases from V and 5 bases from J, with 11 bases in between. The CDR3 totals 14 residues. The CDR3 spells CASSYSSGDHEQYF. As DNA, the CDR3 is TGTGCCAGCAGTTACTCTTCAGGGGACCACGAGCAGTACTTC.

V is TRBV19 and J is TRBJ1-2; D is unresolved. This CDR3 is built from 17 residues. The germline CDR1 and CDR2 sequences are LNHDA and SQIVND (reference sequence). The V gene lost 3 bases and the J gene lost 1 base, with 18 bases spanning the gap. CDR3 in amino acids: CASSIGRSRRVNYGYTF. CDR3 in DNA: TGTGCCAGTAGTATCGGCAGGTCGCGCCGGGTTAACTATGGCTACACCTTC.

CDR3 amino acids: CASSLLGGGQPQHF. The DNA for the CDR3 is TGTGCCAGCAGTTTACTTGGAGGAGGCCAGCCCCAGCATTTT. The rearrangement links TRBV27 to TRBJ1-5; D not certain. V was shortened by 2 bases and J by 7 bases, with 12 bases between the two germline ends. Germline CDR1 reads MNHEY; CDR2 reads SMNVEV (reference sequence). CDR3 length: 14 amino acids.

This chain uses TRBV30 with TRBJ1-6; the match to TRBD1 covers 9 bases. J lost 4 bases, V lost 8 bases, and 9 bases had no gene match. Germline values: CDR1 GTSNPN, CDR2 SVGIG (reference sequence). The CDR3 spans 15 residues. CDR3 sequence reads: CARHTGGGYNSPLHF. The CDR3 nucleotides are TGTGCCCGCCATACAGGGGGCGGATATAATTCACCCCTCCACTTT.

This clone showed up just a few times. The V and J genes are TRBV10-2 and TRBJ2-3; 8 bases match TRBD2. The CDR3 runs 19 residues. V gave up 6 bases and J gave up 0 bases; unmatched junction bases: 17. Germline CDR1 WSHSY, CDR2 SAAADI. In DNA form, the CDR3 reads TGCGCCAGCAGAGCCTGGCGGGGGGCCGCCCTTAGAAGCACAGATACGCAGTATTTT. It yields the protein CASRAWRGAALRSTDTQYF.

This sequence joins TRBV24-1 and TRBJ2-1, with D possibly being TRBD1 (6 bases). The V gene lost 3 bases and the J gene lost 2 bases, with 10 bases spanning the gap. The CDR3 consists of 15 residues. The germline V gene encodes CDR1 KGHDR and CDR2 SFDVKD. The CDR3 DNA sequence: TGTGCCACCAGTGATCCACAGGGACCCTACAATGAGCAGTTCTTC. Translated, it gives CATSDPQGPYNEQFF.

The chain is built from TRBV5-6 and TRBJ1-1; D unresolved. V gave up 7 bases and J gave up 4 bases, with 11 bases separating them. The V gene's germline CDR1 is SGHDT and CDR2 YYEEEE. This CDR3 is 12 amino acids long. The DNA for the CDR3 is TGTGCCAGCGCGGTAGAGGGCACTGAAGCTTTCTTT. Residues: CASAVEGTEAFF.

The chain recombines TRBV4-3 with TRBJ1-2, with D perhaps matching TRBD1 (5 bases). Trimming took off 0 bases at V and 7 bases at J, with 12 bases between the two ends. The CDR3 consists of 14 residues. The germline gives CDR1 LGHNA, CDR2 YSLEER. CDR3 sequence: CASSQDPKGTGYTF. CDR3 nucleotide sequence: TGCGCCAGCAGCCAAGATCCCAAGGGGACTGGCTACACCTTC.

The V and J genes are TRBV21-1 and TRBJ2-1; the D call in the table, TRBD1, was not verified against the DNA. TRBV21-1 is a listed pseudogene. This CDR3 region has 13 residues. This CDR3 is CASSKDQGCEQFF. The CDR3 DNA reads TGTGCCAGCAGCAAAGATCAGGGTTGTGAGCAGTTCTTC.

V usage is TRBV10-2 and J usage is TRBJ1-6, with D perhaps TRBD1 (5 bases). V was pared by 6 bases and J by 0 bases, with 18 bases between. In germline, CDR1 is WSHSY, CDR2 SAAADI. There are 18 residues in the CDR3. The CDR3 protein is CASRYDSPASSYNSPLHF. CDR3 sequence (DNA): TGCGCCAGCAGATACGACAGTCCAGCGAGCTCCTATAATTCACCCCTCCACTTT.

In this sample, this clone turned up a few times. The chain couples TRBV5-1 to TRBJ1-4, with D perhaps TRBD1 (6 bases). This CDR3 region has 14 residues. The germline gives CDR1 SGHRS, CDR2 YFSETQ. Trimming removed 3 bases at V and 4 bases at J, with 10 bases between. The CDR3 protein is CASSYRARNEKLFF. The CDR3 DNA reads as TGCGCCAGCAGCTACAGGGCCCGTAATGAAAAACTGTTTTTT. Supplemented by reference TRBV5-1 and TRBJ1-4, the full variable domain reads KAGVTQTPRYLIKTRGQQVTLSCSPISGHRSVSWYQQTPGQGLQFLFEYFSETQRNKGNFPGRFSGRQFSNSRSEMNVSTLELGDSALYLCASSYRARNEKLFFGSGTQLSVL.

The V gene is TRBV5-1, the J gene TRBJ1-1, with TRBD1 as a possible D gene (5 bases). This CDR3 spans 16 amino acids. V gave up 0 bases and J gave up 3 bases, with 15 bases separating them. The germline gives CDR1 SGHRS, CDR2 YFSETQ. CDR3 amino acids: CASSLGQKFTDTEAFF. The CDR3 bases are TGCGCCAGCAGCTTGGGACAGAAGTTCACAGACACTGAAGCTTTCTTT.

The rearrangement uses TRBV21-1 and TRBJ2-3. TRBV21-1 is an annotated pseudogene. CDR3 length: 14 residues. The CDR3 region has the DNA TGTGCCAGCAGCAAACCGACCCGAGTTGATACGCAGTATTTT. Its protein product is CASSKPTRVDTQYF.

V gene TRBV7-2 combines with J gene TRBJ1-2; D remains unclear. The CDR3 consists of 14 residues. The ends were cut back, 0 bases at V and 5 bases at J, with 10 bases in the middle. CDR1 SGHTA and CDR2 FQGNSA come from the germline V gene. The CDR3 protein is CASSLAPGGYGYTF. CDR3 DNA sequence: TGTGCCAGCAGCTTAGCCCCGGGAGGTTATGGCTACACCTTC.

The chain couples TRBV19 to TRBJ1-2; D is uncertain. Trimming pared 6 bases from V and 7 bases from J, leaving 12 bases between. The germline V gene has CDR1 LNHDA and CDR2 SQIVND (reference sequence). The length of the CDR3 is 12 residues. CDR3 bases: TGTGCCAGTAGGGAGGCAGTGGGTGGCTACACCTTC. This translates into CASREAVGGYTF.

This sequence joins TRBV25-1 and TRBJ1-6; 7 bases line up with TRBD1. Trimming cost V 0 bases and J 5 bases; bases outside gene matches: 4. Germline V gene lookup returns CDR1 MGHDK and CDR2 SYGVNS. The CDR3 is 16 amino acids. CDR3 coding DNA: TGTGCCAGCAGTGAATACAGGGGGACCCATAATTCACCCCTCCACTTT. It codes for CASSEYRGTHNSPLHF.

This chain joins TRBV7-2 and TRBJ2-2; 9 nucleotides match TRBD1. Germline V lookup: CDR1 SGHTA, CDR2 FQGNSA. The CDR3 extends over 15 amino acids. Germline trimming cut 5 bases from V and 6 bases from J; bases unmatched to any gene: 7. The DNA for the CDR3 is TGTGCCAGCAGCCACGCGACAGGGGGATCCGGGGAGCTGTTTTTT. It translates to CASSHATGGSGELFF.

CDR3 in DNA: TGTGCCAGCAGTTACTCCGGTAAAGGGCTGTTTTTTTCACCCCTCCACTTT. This gives the protein CASSYSGKGLFFSPLHF. The V gene is TRBV6-2 or TRBV6-3, the J gene TRBJ1-6; D ambiguous. Trimming cost V 0 bases and J 9 bases, with 18 bases left between them. This CDR3 comprises 17 residues. Germline lookup yields CDR1 MNHEY and CDR2 SVGEGT.

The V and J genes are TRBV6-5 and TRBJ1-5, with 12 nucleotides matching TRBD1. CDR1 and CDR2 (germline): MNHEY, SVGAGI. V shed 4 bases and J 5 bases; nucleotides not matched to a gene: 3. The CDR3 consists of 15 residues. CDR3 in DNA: TGTGCCAGCAGTTCCGGGACAGGGGGCTATCAGCCCCAGCATTTT. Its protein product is CASSSGTGGYQPQHF.

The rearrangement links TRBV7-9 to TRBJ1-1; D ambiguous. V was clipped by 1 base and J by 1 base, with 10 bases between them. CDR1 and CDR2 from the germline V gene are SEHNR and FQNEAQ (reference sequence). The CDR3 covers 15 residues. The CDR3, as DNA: TGTGCCAGCAGCTTAGGGGTACTCACGAACACTGAAGCTTTCTTT. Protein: CASSLGVLTNTEAFF.

The CDR3 DNA is TGTGCCAGCAGGGGGCAGAACTCTGGAAACACCATATATTTT. Translating gives CASRGQNSGNTIYF. The chain is built from TRBV28 and TRBJ1-3; TRBD1 might be the D (5 bases). In germline, CDR1 is MDHEN, CDR2 SYDVKM. The CDR3 contains 14 residues. The germline V and J ends were trimmed by 6 bases and 0 bases, with 9 bases remaining between them.

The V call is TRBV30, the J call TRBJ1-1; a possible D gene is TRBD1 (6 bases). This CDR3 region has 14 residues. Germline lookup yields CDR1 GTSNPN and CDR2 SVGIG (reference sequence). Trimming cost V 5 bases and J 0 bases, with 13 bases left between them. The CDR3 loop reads CAWELQGLNTEAFF. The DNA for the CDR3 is TGTGCCTGGGAGTTACAGGGCCTGAACACTGAAGCTTTCTTT.

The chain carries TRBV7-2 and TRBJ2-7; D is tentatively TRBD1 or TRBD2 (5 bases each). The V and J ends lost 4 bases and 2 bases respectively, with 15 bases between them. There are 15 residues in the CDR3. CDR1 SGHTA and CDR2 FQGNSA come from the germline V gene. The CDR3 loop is CASSSRAGLTYEQYF. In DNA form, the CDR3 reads TGTGCCAGCAGCTCGAGGGCAGGGCTAACCTACGAGCAGTACTTC.

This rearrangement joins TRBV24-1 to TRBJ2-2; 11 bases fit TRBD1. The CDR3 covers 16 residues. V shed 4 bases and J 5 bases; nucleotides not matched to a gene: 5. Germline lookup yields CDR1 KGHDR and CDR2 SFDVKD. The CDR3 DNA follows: TGTGCCACCAGTGACTGGACAGGGGGCGGAACCGGGGAGCTGTTTTTT. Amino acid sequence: CATSDWTGGGTGELFF.

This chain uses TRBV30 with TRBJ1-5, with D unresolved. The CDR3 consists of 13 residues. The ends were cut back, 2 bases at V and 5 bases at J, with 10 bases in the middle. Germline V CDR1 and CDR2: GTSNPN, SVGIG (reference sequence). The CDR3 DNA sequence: TGTGCCTGGAGTCCCCAGGAACATCAGCCCCAGCATTTT. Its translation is CAWSPQEHQPQHF.

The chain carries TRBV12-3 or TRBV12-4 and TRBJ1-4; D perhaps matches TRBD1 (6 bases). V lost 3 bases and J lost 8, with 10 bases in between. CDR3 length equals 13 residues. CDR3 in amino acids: CASSFSGAEKLFF. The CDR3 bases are TGTGCCAGCAGTTTCTCAGGGGCGGAAAAACTGTTTTTT.

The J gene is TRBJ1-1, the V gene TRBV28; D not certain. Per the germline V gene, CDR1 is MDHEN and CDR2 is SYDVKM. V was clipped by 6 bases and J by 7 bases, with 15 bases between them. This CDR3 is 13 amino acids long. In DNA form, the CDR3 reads TGTGCCAGCAGACCTCTAACAGCGGTTGAAGCTTTCTTT. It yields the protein CASRPLTAVEAFF.

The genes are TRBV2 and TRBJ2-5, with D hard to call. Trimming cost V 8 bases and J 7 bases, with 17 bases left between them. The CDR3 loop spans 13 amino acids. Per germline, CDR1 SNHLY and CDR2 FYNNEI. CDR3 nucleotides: TGTGCCAGCCTGGAGCGCCAGTTTGGGACCCAGTACTTC. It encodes CASLERQFGTQYF.

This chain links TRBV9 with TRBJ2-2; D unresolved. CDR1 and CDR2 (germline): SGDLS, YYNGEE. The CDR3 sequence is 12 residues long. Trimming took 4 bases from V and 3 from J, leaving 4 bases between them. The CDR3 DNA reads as TGTGCCAGCAGCTTGGACACCGGGGAGCTGTTTTTT. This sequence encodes CASSLDTGELFF.